This passage covers 21 T cell receptor beta chains from one sample sequenced in a study of blood T cell repertoires in COVID-19. Clones were read by immunoSEQ multiplex PCR, and TCRdb kept only the in-frame ones, dropping some. The sample yields over 200,000 clones, about 90% seen once. The sequencing sample was made of peripheral blood. These receptors were collected from a man aged 35-49 years with active or convalescent COVID-19.

The chain uses TRBV28 and TRBJ1-1; D is ambiguous. This CDR3 is built from 12 residues. The V gene's germline CDR1 is MDHEN and CDR2 SYDVKM. The V end lost 3 bases, the J end lost 13 bases, and 15 bases lay between the germline ends. CDR3 nucleotide sequence: TGTGCCAGCAGTTTCCTGGGGAGGGTGGATTTCTTT. Translating it yields CASSFLGRVDFF. The variable domain in full, completed from reference TRBV28 and TRBJ1-1, reads DVKVTQSSRYLVKRTGEKVFLECVQDMDHENMFWYRQDPGLGLRLIYFSYDVKMKEKGDIPEGYSVSREKKERFSLILESASTNQTSMYLCASSFLGRVDFFGQGTRLTVV.

This clone was seen just once. This rearrangement joins TRBV19 to TRBJ1-5, with D hard to call. The CDR3 consists of 16 residues. V was clipped by 7 bases and J by 2 bases, with 18 bases between them. CDR1 and CDR2 from the germline V gene are LNHDA and SQIVND (reference sequence). In DNA form, the CDR3 reads TGTGCCAGTAATTCCAGAGGTACATTCGGCAATCAGCCCCAGCATTTT. This sequence encodes CASNSRGTFGNQPQHF.

This chain uses TRBV27 with TRBJ1-3, with a weak D call TRBD1 (6 bases). V was clipped by 0 bases and J by 6 bases, with 9 bases between them. The CDR3 covers 14 residues. From germline, CDR1 is MNHEY and CDR2 SMNVEV (reference sequence). The CDR3 DNA is TGTGCCAGCAGTTTATCAGGGGGTGAAAACACCATATATTTT. Protein product: CASSLSGGENTIYF.

V is TRBV28 and J is TRBJ1-5; D gene uncertain. Trimming left V 6 bases short and J 5 bases short, with 14 bases between. The CDR3 is 14 amino acids. CDR1 MDHEN and CDR2 SYDVKM come from the germline V gene. The CDR3 DNA is TGTGCCAGCAGCCTATTCGGAGTGTATCAGCCCCAGCATTTT. Translation: CASSLFGVYQPQHF.

The chain is built from TRBV27 and TRBJ2-1; TRBD1 is a possible D gene (5 bases). V dropped 1 base and J dropped 6 bases, with 7 bases sitting between them. Per the germline V gene, CDR1 is MNHEY and CDR2 is SMNVEV (reference sequence). The CDR3 has 13 residues. The CDR3 spells CASSLFTGNEQFF. The CDR3 DNA is TGTGCCAGCAGTTTATTTACAGGCAATGAGCAGTTCTTC.

The J gene is TRBJ1-1, the V gene TRBV6-5; D ambiguous. The CDR3 is made up of 15 amino acids. Trimming pared 7 bases from V and 3 bases from J, leaving 18 bases between. Germline CDR1 and CDR2: MNHEY and SVGAGI. The CDR3 DNA reads TGTGCCAGCACCAAGACGGTCTTGGCGGACACTGAAGCTTTCTTT. Translation gives CASTKTVLADTEAFF.

The chain joins TRBV25-1 to TRBJ2-6, with 10 bases aligning to TRBD2. Trimming cost V 5 bases and J 2 bases; bases outside gene matches: 6. Germline assignment: CDR1 MGHDK and CDR2 SYGVNS. The CDR3 length is 17 residues. CDR3 in DNA: TGTGCCAGCAGTAAGGCTAGCGGGAGTCCTGGGGCCAACGTCCTGACTTTC. Translation gives CASSKASGSPGANVLTF.

The rearrangement links TRBV5-1 to TRBJ1-4, with 8 bases matching TRBD1. CDR3 length: 13 residues. Trimming cost V 3 bases and J 8 bases; bases outside gene matches: 3. Germline CDR1 reads SGHRS; CDR2 reads YFSETQ. In nucleotides, the CDR3 is TGCGCCAGCAGCTCCGGACAGGGAGAAAAACTGTTTTTT. Translating gives CASSSGQGEKLFF.

The chain uses TRBV27 and TRBJ2-1; D may be TRBD1 (5 bases). The germline V gene encodes CDR1 MNHEY and CDR2 SMNVEV (reference sequence). The CDR3 has 13 amino acids. The V and J ends lost 0 bases and 8 bases respectively, with 8 bases between them. CDR3 amino acids: CASSLSGLYEQFF. CDR3 DNA: TGTGCCAGCAGTTTATCGGGGCTCTATGAGCAGTTCTTC.

This chain connects TRBV30 to TRBJ1-6, with D unclear. The CDR3 runs to 15 residues. Trimming removed 0 bases at V and 9 bases at J, with 15 bases between. CDR1 GTSNPN and CDR2 SVGIG come from the germline V gene (reference sequence). CDR3 in DNA: TGTGCCTGGAGTGTACTAGTAGGGCACGTTTCACCCCTCCACTTT. Protein product: CAWSVLVGHVSPLHF.

CDR3 sequence: CASSPTWDRRSGNTIYF. For the CDR3, the DNA is TGTGCCAGCAGCCCCACCTGGGACAGACGATCTGGAAACACCATATATTTT. V usage is TRBV11-2 and J usage is TRBJ1-3; the match to TRBD1 covers 7 bases. Germline CDR1 and CDR2: SGHAT and FQNNGV. This CDR3 contains 17 residues. Losses at the gene ends were 5 bases for V and 1 base for J; bases not matched to a gene: 11.

The chain uses TRBV30 and TRBJ2-7, with 16 bases fitting TRBD2. The CDR3 spans 16 residues. The trim removed 2 bases at V and 11 bases at J, leaving 12 bases unmatched. Germline V gene sequence: CDR1 GTSNPN, CDR2 SVGIG (reference sequence). Written as DNA, the CDR3 is TGTGCCTGGAGTAGACCCGGGACTAGCGGGAGGGCCCTTAAGTACTTC. Translated: CAWSRPGTSGRALKYF.

This chain's CDR3 is CASGDRAGGNTEAFF. The CDR3 DNA follows: TGTGCCAGCGGTGACAGGGCCGGGGGGAACACTGAAGCTTTCTTT. V gene TRBV6-6 combines with J gene TRBJ1-1; 7 nucleotides agree with TRBD1. The junction had 10 bases not matched to a gene; V was cut back by 8 bases and J by 1 base. Germline CDR1 MNHNY, CDR2 SVGAGI (reference sequence). CDR3 length: 15 amino acids.

J is TRBJ2-1 and V is TRBV19; D may be TRBD2 (5 bases). V shed 3 bases and J shed 9 bases, with 9 bases lying between them. CDR3 size: 12 residues. CDR1 and CDR2 (germline): LNHDA, SQIVND (reference sequence). The CDR3 nucleotides are TGTGCCAGTAGTATGAAAGCGGCTGAGCAGTTCTTC. Its protein is CASSMKAAEQFF.

This rearrangement joins TRBV29-1 to TRBJ1-2; maybe TRBD1 (5 bases). The CDR3 loop spans 16 amino acids. Germline values: CDR1 SQVTM, CDR2 ANQGSEA. V lost 1 base and J 3 bases, leaving 18 bases between the germline ends. CDR3 protein: CSVEVPGWGTDYGYTF. In nucleotides, the CDR3 is TGCAGCGTTGAAGTACCCGGGTGGGGGACTGACTATGGCTACACCTTC.

This chain links TRBV5-6 with TRBJ1-2, with no clear D. The CDR3 consists of 12 residues. Germline-derived CDR1 and CDR2 are SGHDT and YYEEEE. Trimming took 2 bases from V and 3 from J, leaving 5 bases between them. Written as DNA, the CDR3 is TGTGCCAGCAGCTTAACGGACTATGGCTACACCTTC. Its protein is CASSLTDYGYTF.

The V gene is TRBV27, the J gene TRBJ2-7; no definite D call. With 2 bases removed from V and 3 bases from J, the gap between germline ends came to 11 bases. CDR3 length equals 14 residues. CDR1 and CDR2 from the germline V gene are MNHEY and SMNVEV (reference sequence). This CDR3 is CASSLVAGIYEQYF. The CDR3 DNA reads as TGTGCCAGCAGTTTAGTGGCTGGTATCTACGAGCAGTACTTC.

The chain joins TRBV5-1 to TRBJ2-7; the D gene is possibly TRBD2 (5 bases). Germline lookup yields CDR1 SGHRS and CDR2 YFSETQ. Trimming cost V 2 bases and J 4 bases, with 16 bases left between them. The CDR3 contains 15 residues. In DNA, the CDR3 is TGCGCCAGCAGCTTTCATCGAGGGCAGTTATACGAGCAGTACTTC. Amino acids: CASSFHRGQLYEQYF.

In DNA, the CDR3 is TGTGCCAGCAGCTTGGCCTTAGATACGCAGTATTTT. Its protein product is CASSLALDTQYF. The chain carries TRBV5-5 and TRBJ2-3; unclear D gene. The CDR3 is 12 amino acids. CDR1 is SGHKS, CDR2 YYEKEE, per germline (reference sequence). The germline V and J ends were trimmed by 0 bases and 5 bases, with 4 bases remaining between them.

The rearrangement links TRBV27 to TRBJ1-2; D is perhaps TRBD1 (5 bases). Looked up from germline, CDR1 is MNHEY and CDR2 is SMNVEV (reference sequence). Deletions cut 5 bases from V and 8 bases from J, with 15 bases between. The CDR3 has 13 amino acids. The CDR3 loop is CASSPFQGAGYTF. CDR3 DNA sequence: TGTGCCAGCAGTCCATTCCAGGGTGCCGGCTACACCTTC.

V and J are TRBV15 and TRBJ1-5, with D unresolved. The ends were cut back, 0 bases at V and 6 bases at J, with 12 bases in the middle. CDR1 is LNHNV and CDR2 is YYDKDF in the germline V gene (reference sequence). The CDR3 contains 15 residues. CDR3 DNA: TGTGCCACCAGCAGAGACCGGGGAGAAATTCAGCCCCAGCATTTT. This encodes CATSRDRGEIQPQHF.